Listed here are 13 T cell receptor beta chains from one sample, sequenced in a study of identical twins. MiXCR was run by TCRdb on the 5' RACE reads, yielding one entry per CDR3 protein. The sample has some 300,000 distinct CDR3 sequences; roughly 12% are singletons. These same records also appear under a second study, on yellow fever vaccine responses in identical twins.

The sample was CD8+ T cells sorted from blood. These receptors were taken from a woman between 18 and 30 years old in good health.

This rearrangement joins TRBV20-1 to TRBJ2-2; 9 nucleotides line up with TRBD2. Trimming took 1 base from V and 5 from J; bases not matched to a gene: 14. Germline lookup yields CDR1 DFQATT and CDR2 SNEGSKA (reference sequence). The CDR3 sequence is 18 residues long. The CDR3 reads CSARAPSVAGVRTGELFF. CDR3 nucleotides: TGCAGTGCTAGAGCTCCGTCGGTAGCGGGAGTTCGGACCGGGGAGCTGTTTTTT.

This clonotype has a count of ten or more. The chain combines TRBV2 with TRBJ2-1, with D possibly TRBD2 on 5 matching bases. The germline CDR1 and CDR2 sequences are SNHLY and FYNNEI. Trimming removed 10 bases at V and 7 bases at J, with 11 bases between. CDR3 length: 11 residues. The CDR3 bases are TGTGCCACCTTAGCGACAAATGAGCAGTTCTTC. Translating gives CATLATNEQFF. Looking up the rest from reference TRBV2 and TRBJ2-1 gives the full variable domain: EPEVTQTPSHQVTQMGQEVILRCVPISNHLYFYWYRQILGQKVEFLVSFYNNEISEKSEIFDDQFSVERPDGSNFTLKIRSTKLEDSAMYFCATLATNEQFFGPGTRLTVL.

This clonotype turned up a few times. The chain is built from TRBV27 and TRBJ2-1; tentative D call: TRBD1 (6 bases). The germline CDR1 and CDR2 sequences are MNHEY and SMNVEV (reference sequence). The germline V and J ends were trimmed by 5 bases and 6 bases, with 14 bases remaining between them. The CDR3 runs to 14 residues. CDR3 nucleotide sequence: TGTGCCAGCAGTACTGGGACACAACCCAATGAGCAGTTCTTC. It translates to CASSTGTQPNEQFF.

Many counts were recorded for this clonotype. The chain recombines TRBV12-3 or TRBV12-4 with TRBJ2-3; weak D call: TRBD2 (5 bases). CDR3 length: 12 amino acids. Trimming shortened V by 5 bases and J by 6 bases, and 9 bases separated the two germline ends. This CDR3 is CASSQRGDTQYF. The CDR3, as DNA: TGTGCCAGCAGTCAACGCGGGGATACGCAGTATTTT.

This CDR3 reads CASSLEVGGSTDTQYF. The CDR3 nucleotides read TGTGCCAGCAGCTTAGAGGTCGGGGGGAGCACAGATACGCAGTATTTT. The rearrangement joins TRBV11-2 to TRBJ2-3; 7 positions agree with TRBD2. The CDR3 loop spans 16 amino acids. V was pared by 0 bases and J by 0 bases, with 3 bases of the junction left unmatched. The germline CDR1 and CDR2 sequences are SGHAT and FQNNGV.

This clonotype showed up just a few times. This chain's CDR3 is CASSQVTAGARQETQYF. The CDR3 DNA follows: TGTGCCAGCAGCCAAGTAACAGCGGGCGCTCGCCAAGAGACCCAGTACTTC. This sequence joins TRBV3-1 and TRBJ2-5, with D possibly TRBD2 on 6 matching bases. This CDR3 is built from 17 residues. Germline values: CDR1 LGHDT, CDR2 YNNKEL (reference sequence). Trimming removed 1 base from V and 1 base from J, with 16 bases in between.

This clonotype showed up many times. This chain uses TRBV10-2 with TRBJ2-2; 7 bases match TRBD1. V shed 6 bases and J 4 bases; nucleotides not matched to a gene: 2. The CDR3 is 13 amino acids. In germline, CDR1 is WSHSY, CDR2 SAAADI. The DNA of the CDR3 is TGCGCCAGCAGGACAGGGTCCACCGGGGAGCTGTTTTTT. It yields the protein CASRTGSTGELFF.

This clonotype appeared a few times. The chain has TRBV12-3 or TRBV12-4 and TRBJ2-1, with 8 positions matching TRBD1. Trimming removed 6 bases from V and 2 bases from J; junction bases left unmatched: 6. There are 15 residues in the CDR3. The CDR3 coding sequence is TGTGCCAGCAGCCAGACAGGGGACCCCTACAATGAGCAGTTCTTC. Translation gives CASSQTGDPYNEQFF.

This clonotype was detected ten times or more. The chain links TRBV3-1 to TRBJ1-5; D call uncertain. Germline V gene sequence: CDR1 LGHDT, CDR2 YNNKEL (reference sequence). Deletions cut 1 base from V and 1 base from J, with 14 bases between. The CDR3 runs 17 residues. CDR3 coding DNA: TGTGCCAGCAGCCAAGGGGAAGGAGGGCCCAGCAATCAGCCCCAGCATTTT. Amino acids: CASSQGEGGPSNQPQHF.

Details on this clonotype: Its ends do not fully match the called genes, so a read error is possible. The chain links TRBV7-9 to TRBJ2-5, with D perhaps assigned TRBD1 or TRBD2 (5 bases each). This CDR3 has 15 residues. The germline gives CDR1 SEHNR, CDR2 FQNEAQ (reference sequence). DNA for the CDR3: TGTGCCTGCAGCCCCCGGGACCGAGGCCAAGAGACCCAGTACTTC. Amino acid sequence: CACSPRDRGQETQYF. Using reference TRBV7-9 and TRBJ2-5 for the parts outside the CDR3, the full variable domain is DTGVSQNPRHKITKRGQNVTFRCDPISEHNRLYWYRQTLGQGPEFLTYFQNEAQLEKSRLLSDRFSAERPKGSFSTLEIQRTEQGDSAMYLCACSPRDRGQETQYFGPGTRLLVL.

The chain employs TRBV3-1 and TRBJ2-1; 11 bases line up with TRBD2. The CDR3 loop spans 18 amino acids. The J segment lost 7 bases and the V segment lost 5 bases, leaving 16 bases of the junction unmatched. CDR1 and CDR2 from the germline V gene are LGHDT and YNNKEL (reference sequence). Written as DNA, the CDR3 is TGTGCCAGCAGCACCCGGACAGGGACTAGCGGAGCGGGGAATGAGCAGTTCTTC. Encoded protein: CASSTRTGTSGAGNEQFF.

The chain couples TRBV10-1 to TRBJ2-5; 14 bases match TRBD2. Per germline, CDR1 WNHNN and CDR2 SYGVQD (reference sequence). The CDR3 totals 18 residues. V lost 3 bases to trimming and J lost 1 base; unmatched junction nucleotides: 7. The CDR3 reads CASSERTSGGTRQETQYF. The CDR3 nucleotides read TGCGCCAGCAGTGAACGGACTAGCGGGGGGACCCGCCAAGAGACCCAGTACTTC.

The chain couples TRBV5-6 to TRBJ2-7; no clear D. Trimming stripped 2 bases from V and 3 bases from J, with 15 bases between. The CDR3 length is 15 residues. The germline V gene has CDR1 SGHDT and CDR2 YYEEEE. Here the CDR3 DNA reads TGTGCCAGCAGCTTTGAGGTAGGCCCTCGCTACGAGCAGTACTTC. Its translation: CASSFEVGPRYEQYF.